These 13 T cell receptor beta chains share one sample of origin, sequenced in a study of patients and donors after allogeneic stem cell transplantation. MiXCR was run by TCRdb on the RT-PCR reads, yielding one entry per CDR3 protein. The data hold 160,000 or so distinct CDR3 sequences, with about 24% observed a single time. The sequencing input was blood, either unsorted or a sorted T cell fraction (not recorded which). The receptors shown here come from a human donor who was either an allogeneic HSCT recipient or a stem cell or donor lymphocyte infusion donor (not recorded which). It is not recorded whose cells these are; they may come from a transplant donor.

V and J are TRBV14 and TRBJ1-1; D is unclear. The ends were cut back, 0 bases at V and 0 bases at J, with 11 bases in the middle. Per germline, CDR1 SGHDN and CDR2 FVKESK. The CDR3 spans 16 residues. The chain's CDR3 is CASSQDFRHMNTEAFF. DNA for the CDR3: TGTGCCAGCAGCCAAGATTTTCGGCACATGAACACTGAAGCTTTCTTT. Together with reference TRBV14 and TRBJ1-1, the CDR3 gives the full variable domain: EAGVTQFPSHSVIEKGQTVTLRCDPISGHDNLYWYRRVMGKEIKFLLHFVKESKQDESGMPNNRFLAERTGGTYSTLKVQPAELEDSGVYFCASSQDFRHMNTEAFFGQGTRLTVV.

CDR3 in amino acids: CSAFTGGRVNEQYF. The CDR3, as DNA: TGCAGTGCTTTTACAGGGGGTAGAGTAAACGAGCAGTACTTC. This chain uses TRBV20-1 with TRBJ2-7; TRBD1 matches at 8 bases. The CDR3 totals 14 residues. The germline gives CDR1 DFQATT, CDR2 SNEGSKA (reference sequence). J gave up 5 bases and V 5 bases, and 11 bases lay outside the gene matches.

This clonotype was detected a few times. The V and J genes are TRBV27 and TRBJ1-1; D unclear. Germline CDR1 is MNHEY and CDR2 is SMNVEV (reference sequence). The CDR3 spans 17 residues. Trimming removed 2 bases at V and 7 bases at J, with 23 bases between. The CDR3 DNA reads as TGTGCCAGCAGTTTACTTGGGCCCAACATGTTTTTCGTTGAAGCTTTCTTT. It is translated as CASSLLGPNMFFVEAFF.

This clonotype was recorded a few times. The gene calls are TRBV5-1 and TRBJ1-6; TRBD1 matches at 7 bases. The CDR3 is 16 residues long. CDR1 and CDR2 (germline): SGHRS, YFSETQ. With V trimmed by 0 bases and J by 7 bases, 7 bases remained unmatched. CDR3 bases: TGCGCCAGCAGCTTGGGAGGGACAGCGAAAAATTCACCCCTCCACTTT. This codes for CASSLGGTAKNSPLHF.

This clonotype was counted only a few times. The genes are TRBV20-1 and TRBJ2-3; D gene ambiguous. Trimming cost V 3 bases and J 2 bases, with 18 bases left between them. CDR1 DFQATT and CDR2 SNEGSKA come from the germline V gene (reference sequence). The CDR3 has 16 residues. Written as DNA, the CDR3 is TGCAGTGCTAGTTGGATAGTCCGGACCCTCACAGATACGCAGTATTTT. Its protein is CSASWIVRTLTDTQYF.

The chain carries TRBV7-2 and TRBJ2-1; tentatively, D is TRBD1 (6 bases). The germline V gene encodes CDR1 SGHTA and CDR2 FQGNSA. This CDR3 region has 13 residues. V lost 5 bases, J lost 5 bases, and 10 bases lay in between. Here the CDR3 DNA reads TGTGCCAGCAGCCGACAGGCTAACAATGAGCAGTTCTTC. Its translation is CASSRQANNEQFF.

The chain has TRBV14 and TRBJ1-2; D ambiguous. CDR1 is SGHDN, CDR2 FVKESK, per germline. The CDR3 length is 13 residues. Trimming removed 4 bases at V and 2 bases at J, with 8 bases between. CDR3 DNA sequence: TGTGCCAGCAGCCCGATCCTAAACTATGGCTACACCTTC. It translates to CASSPILNYGYTF.

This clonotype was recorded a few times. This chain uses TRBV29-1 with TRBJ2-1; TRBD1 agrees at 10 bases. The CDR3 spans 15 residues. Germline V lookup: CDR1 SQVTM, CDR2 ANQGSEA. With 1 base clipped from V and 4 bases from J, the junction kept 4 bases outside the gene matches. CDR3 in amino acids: CSVEGDRGGYNEQFF. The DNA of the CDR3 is TGCAGCGTTGAAGGGGACAGGGGTGGGTACAATGAGCAGTTCTTC.

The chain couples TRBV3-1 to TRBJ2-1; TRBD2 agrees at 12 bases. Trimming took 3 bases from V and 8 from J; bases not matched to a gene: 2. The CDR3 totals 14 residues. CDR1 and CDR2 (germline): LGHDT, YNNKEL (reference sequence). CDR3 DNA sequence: TGTGCCAGCAGCCAGACTAGCGGGAGTGATGAGCAGTTCTTC. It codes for CASSQTSGSDEQFF.

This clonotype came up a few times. CDR3 in DNA: TGTGCCAGCAGCCCCTCTGCCATTACCCGAAATACGCAGTATTTT. It encodes CASSPSAITRNTQYF. V and J are TRBV9 and TRBJ2-3, with D hard to call. Trimming shortened V by 4 bases and J by 7 bases, and 19 bases separated the two germline ends. CDR3 size: 15 residues. Germline V gene data show CDR1 as SGDLS and CDR2 as YYNGEE. Full variable domain (remainder filled in from reference TRBV9 and TRBJ2-3): DSGVTQTPKHLITATGQRVTLRCSPRSGDLSVYWYQQSLDQGLQFLIQYYNGEERAKGNILERFSAQQFPDLHSELNLSSLELGDSALYFCASSPSAITRNTQYFGPGTRLTVL.

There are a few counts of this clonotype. CDR3 nucleotides: TGTGCCAGCACGGAGGGGAGAACCTTTAAAAACATTCAGTACTTC. This encodes CASTEGRTFKNIQYF. The chain links TRBV28 to TRBJ2-4; maybe TRBD2 (6 bases). Looked up from germline, CDR1 is MDHEN and CDR2 is SYDVKM. V lost 7 bases, J lost 4 bases, and 17 bases lay in between. This CDR3 comprises 15 residues.

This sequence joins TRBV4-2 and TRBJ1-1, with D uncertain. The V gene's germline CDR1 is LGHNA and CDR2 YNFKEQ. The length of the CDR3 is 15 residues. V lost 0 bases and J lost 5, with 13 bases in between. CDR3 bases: TGTGCCAGCAGCCAAGATTTCGATTTCCTAACTGAAGCTTTCTTT. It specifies CASSQDFDFLTEAFF.

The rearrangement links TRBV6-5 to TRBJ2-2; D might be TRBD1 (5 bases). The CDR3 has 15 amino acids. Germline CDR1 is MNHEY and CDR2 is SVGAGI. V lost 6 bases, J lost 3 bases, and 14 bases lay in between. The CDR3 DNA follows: TGTGCCAGCAGACTGCTGACAGATTACACCGGGGAGCTGTTTTTT. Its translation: CASRLLTDYTGELFF.